This T cell receptor beta chain was sequenced in a study of beta chain features in type 1 diabetes. On the study more broadly: Examined across all samples were around 110,000,000 sorted cells. Study-wide results and limits: TCRB CDR3 length was moderately but significantly reduced in all four CD4+ subsets of Type 1 diabetes patients. Healthy donors had naive, central memory and Treg TCRB repertoires that appeared less similar than those seen among patients.

Germline V gene data show CDR1 as PRHDT and CDR2 as FYEKMQ (reference sequence). Trimming removed 2 bases from V and 4 bases from J; junction bases left unmatched: 8. There are 17 residues in the CDR3. This clone was seen at least ten times. Its specificity is not known. Expressed TCRB transcripts were sequenced, since all the RNA that had been isolated was reverse transcribed. Naive, central memory and regulatory T cell samples came to a mean of approximately 3.57 million reads. Produced via immunoSEQ multiplex PCR; TCRdb's table is partial and in-frame only. The profile covers around 340,000 clones, with around 8.5% appearing a single time and about 1% taken by the ten largest.

This clonotype was sampled from a man in his thirties or forties with type 1 diabetes. Sample: central memory CD4+ T cells from blood. The V and J genes are TRBV13 and TRBJ1-5; 10 nucleotides match TRBD1. CDR3 in amino acids: CASSLRLEDRGNQPQHF. The CDR3 coding sequence is TGTGCCAGCAGCTTACGACTTGAGGACAGGGGGAATCAGCCCCAGCATTTT.